Listed below are T cell receptor beta chains from one sample, sequenced in a study of lymphopenia after photon versus proton radiotherapy. Clones were sequenced by immunoSEQ multiplex PCR, and TCRdb holds only the in-frame ones, with some missing. Among 75,000 to 90,000 clones listed, around 80% were seen once. Here the sequenced sample was peripheral blood, taken from a patient treated with proton-based radiotherapy. These receptors were obtained from a man aged 60 to 69 with pancreatic cancer. CDR3s include the opening cysteine and the closing phenylalanine or tryptophan. D genes are given only for firm matches. Only some rows state a clone size, as once, few, many or a class for expanded clones.

clone_size	cdr3_length	d_call	v_call	j_call	cdr3_aa	cdr3_nt
NA	13	NA	TRBV27	TRBJ2-7	CASSRVSTYEQYF	TGTGCCAGTAGCAGGGTATCAACCTACGAGCAGTACTTC
NA	15	NA	TRBV14	TRBJ2-7	CASSQGYPNSYEQYF	TGTGCCAGCAGCCAAGGATATCCGAACTCCTACGAGCAGTACTTC
NA	14	NA	TRBV11-2	TRBJ2-3	CASSTLGAGATQYF	TGTGCCAGCAGTACCTTGGGGGCGGGGGCTACGCAGTATTTT
few	12	TRBD1	TRBV2	TRBJ2-3	CASTRGPDTQYF	TGTGCCAGCACGAGGGGGCCAGATACGCAGTATTTT
NA	14	NA	TRBV25-1	TRBJ1-1	CASIPPGANTEAFF	TGTGCCAGCATCCCTCCGGGGGCGAACACTGAAGCTTTCTTT
NA	13	TRBD1	TRBV30	TRBJ2-2	CAWNDRASGELFF	TGTGCCTGGAATGACAGGGCTTCCGGGGAGCTGTTTTTT
NA	15	TRBD2	TRBV7-9	TRBJ2-1	CASRGLAGGPDEQFF	TGTGCCAGCAGAGGACTAGCGGGAGGGCCCGATGAGCAGTTCTTC
NA	14	NA	TRBV6-5	TRBJ1-1	CASSYRGVNTEAFF	TGTGCCAGCAGTTACAGGGGGGTGAACACTGAAGCTTTCTTT
NA	15	TRBD1	TRBV5-5	TRBJ1-4	CASSLVGTGGEKLFF	TGTGCCAGCAGCTTGGTCGGGACAGGGGGTGAAAAACTGTTTTTT
NA	17	NA	TRBV4-3	TRBJ1-3	CASSQDPDGVSGNTIYF	TGCGCCAGCAGCCAAGATCCCGACGGCGTCTCTGGAAACACCATATATTTT
NA	14	NA	TRBV18	TRBJ1-4	CASSRTTTNEKLFF	TGTGCCAGCTCGCGGACAACAACTAATGAAAAACTGTTTTTT
NA	15	NA	TRBV25-1	TRBJ1-6	CASSHPQGVPSPLHF	TGTGCCAGCAGCCATCCACAGGGCGTTCCCTCACCCCTCCACTTT
NA	14	NA	TRBV30	TRBJ2-2	CAWMSGGNTGELFF	TGTGCCTGGATGAGCGGAGGCAACACCGGGGAGCTGTTTTTT
NA	15	NA	TRBV6-1	TRBJ2-3	CASSELGAVVDTQYF	TGTGCCAGCAGTGAGCTGGGGGCCGTGGTAGATACGCAGTATTTT
few	16	TRBD2	TRBV28	TRBJ2-7	CASTTPAASGRNEQYF	TGTGCCAGCACCACCCCGGCGGCTAGCGGGAGGAACGAGCAGTACTTC
few	13	NA	TRBV28	TRBJ2-5	CAIRAGYYETQYF	TGTGCCATCAGGGCAGGGTATTATGAGACCCAGTACTTC
NA	15	TRBD2	TRBV5-1	TRBJ2-1	CASSLTAGGSNEQFF	TGCGCCAGCAGCTTGACTGCTGGCGGGAGCAATGAGCAGTTCTTC
NA	17	TRBD2	TRBV5-3	TRBJ2-5	CARSRLAGEWGQETQYF	TGTGCCAGAAGTCGACTGGCGGGAGAGTGGGGCCAAGAGACCCAGTACTTC
once	15	TRBD2	TRBV27	TRBJ2-7	CASSSPGLAVYEQYF	TGTGCCAGCAGTTCCCCGGGACTAGCGGTCTACGAGCAGTACTTC
NA	17	NA	TRBV28	TRBJ2-6	CASKSGVGSSGANVLTF	TGTGCCAGCAAGTCCGGGGTGGGGTCCTCTGGGGCCAACGTCCTGACTTTC
NA	13	NA	TRBV5-1	TRBJ2-7	CASSLGGYEEQYF	TGCGCCAGCAGCTTGGGTGGGTACGAGGAGCAGTACTTC
NA	13	NA	TRBV19	TRBJ1-2	CASSILANYGYTF	TGTGCCAGTAGTATTCTTGCTAACTATGGCTACACCTTC
NA	14	TRBD2	TRBV27	TRBJ2-1	CASSARTSGNEQFF	TGTGCCAGCAGTGCTAGGACTAGCGGCAATGAGCAGTTCTTC
NA	14	NA	TRBV6-5	TRBJ2-7	CASGWSSEFYEQYF	TGTGCCAGCGGGTGGTCTAGCGAGTTCTACGAGCAGTACTTC
NA	12	NA	TRBV10-3	TRBJ2-1	CAISEGGNEQFF	TGTGCCATCAGTGAGGGAGGGAATGAGCAGTTCTTC
NA	14	NA	TRBV7-2	TRBJ2-7	CASSLGGSTYEQYF	TGTGCCAGCAGCTTAGGCGGTTCTACCTACGAGCAGTACTTC
few	14	NA	TRBV5-1	TRBJ1-6	CASSLAADNSPLHF	TGCGCCAGCAGCTTGGCGGCGGATAATTCACCCCTCCACTTT
NA	16	NA	TRBV5-4	TRBJ2-6	CASSLMRVGGANVLTF	TGTGCCAGCAGCTTGATGAGGGTGGGCGGGGCCAACGTCCTGACTTTC
once	13	NA	TRBV5-1	TRBJ1-1	CASSLSGDTEAFF	TGCGCCAGCAGCTTGTCAGGGGACACTGAAGCTTTCTTT
NA	18	NA	TRBV21-1	TRBJ1-5	CASSKAQVENGLNQPQHF	TGTGCCAGCAGCAAAGCGCAAGTCGAGAACGGCCTCAATCAGCCCCAGCATTTT
NA	13	TRBD1	TRBV6-1	TRBJ2-1	CASKGQGYNEQFF	TGTGCCAGCAAAGGACAGGGCTACAATGAGCAGTTCTTC
NA	14	TRBD1	TRBV4-2	TRBJ2-7	CASSQRQGPYEQYF	TGTGCCAGCAGCCAGAGACAGGGCCCCTACGAGCAGTACTTC
few	11	NA	TRBV30	TRBJ1-4	CAWKTEEKLFF	TGTGCCTGGAAAACGGAGGAAAAACTGTTTTTT
NA	13	TRBD1	TRBV2	TRBJ1-5	CASKGTANQPQHF	TGTGCCAGCAAAGGGACAGCGAATCAGCCCCAGCATTTT
NA	14	NA	TRBV5-1	TRBJ2-7	CASSLRGMGYEQYF	TGCGCCAGCAGCTTGAGGGGGATGGGATACGAGCAGTACTTC
NA	14	NA	TRBV5-1	TRBJ1-4	CASSSDTSGEKLFF	TGCGCCAGCAGCTCTGACACTAGTGGAGAAAAACTGTTTTTT
few	18	NA	TRBV19	TRBJ2-6	CASQEARYKNSGANVLTF	TGTGCCAGCCAAGAGGCCAGATACAAAAACTCTGGGGCCAACGTCCTGACTTTC
many	14	NA	TRBV5-1	TRBJ2-2	CASSLRQNTGELFF	TGCGCCAGCAGCTTGAGACAGAACACCGGGGAGCTGTTTTTT
NA	16	TRBD2	TRBV2	TRBJ2-3	CASSTPVSGRTDTQYF	TGTGCCAGCAGCACCCCGGTGAGCGGGAGAACAGATACGCAGTATTTT
NA	14	NA	TRBV6-6	TRBJ1-1	CASSNWGMNTEAFF	TGTGCCAGCAGTAATTGGGGAATGAACACTGAAGCTTTCTTT
NA	13	NA	TRBV5-4	TRBJ2-7	CASSSGGKVEQYF	TGTGCCAGCAGCTCCGGGGGTAAGGTCGAGCAGTACTTC
once	12	NA	TRBV11-3	TRBJ2-1	CASSHRGDEQFF	TGTGCCAGCAGCCATAGGGGAGATGAGCAGTTCTTC
NA	14	NA	TRBV7-2	TRBJ2-7	CASSASGLQGQQYF	TGTGCCAGCAGCGCTTCCGGCCTCCAGGGGCAGCAGTACTTC
once	15	NA	TRBV6-5	TRBJ1-1	CASTTTGTINTEAFF	TGTGCCAGCACCACGACCGGGACAATTAACACTGAAGCTTTCTTT
once	15	NA	TRBV28	TRBJ1-3	CASSLLSSSGNTIYF	TGTGCCAGCAGTTTGCTGTCGAGCTCTGGAAACACCATATATTTT